A single sample is the source of the 3 T cell receptor beta chains below, sequenced in a study of Ad26.COV2.S vaccination and SARS-CoV-2 variants. Here immunoSEQ multiplex PCR was the method, and the copy in TCRdb shows in-frame clones only, minus some. The table shows about 500,000 clones, with 89% occurring only once. Treatment described: 15 to 20 received Ad26.COV2.S at low or high dose, single or two shots; about 5 received placebo; per-sample allocation not given. Specimen acquisition occurred on day 63 following the initial vaccine or placebo injection. This specimen was peripheral blood, taken in a trial of Ad26.COV2.S vaccine versus placebo. The receptor set was obtained from a person aged 18-60 years who received the Ad26.COV2.S COVID-19 vaccine or a placebo.

The chain couples TRBV4-3 to TRBJ1-3; 8 bases are a match to TRBD1. This CDR3 is built from 15 residues. CDR1 LGHNA and CDR2 YSLEER come from the germline V gene. Germline trimming cut 1 base from V and 3 bases from J; bases unmatched to any gene: 2. Here the CDR3 DNA reads TGCGCCAGCAGCCAAGGGGGACAGGTTGGAAACACCATATATTTT. Protein product: CASSQGGQVGNTIYF.

CDR3 in amino acids: CASSEIKGTNSPLHF. CDR3 bases: TGTGCCAGCAGTGAAATTAAGGGAACAAATTCACCCCTCCACTTT. The rearrangement links TRBV6-1 to TRBJ1-6; D gene uncertain. Trimming took 2 bases from V and 7 from J, leaving 12 bases between them. The CDR3 runs to 15 residues. The germline CDR1 and CDR2 sequences are MNHNS and SASEGT.

V gene TRBV28 combines with J gene TRBJ2-1; 7 nucleotides line up with TRBD1. Germline CDR1 and CDR2: MDHEN and SYDVKM. The junction had 5 bases not matched to a gene; V was cut back by 2 bases and J by 4 bases. The CDR3 consists of 15 residues. CDR3 residues: CASSLGTVRYNEQFF. DNA for the CDR3: TGTGCCAGCAGTTTAGGGACAGTACGTTACAATGAGCAGTTCTTC.